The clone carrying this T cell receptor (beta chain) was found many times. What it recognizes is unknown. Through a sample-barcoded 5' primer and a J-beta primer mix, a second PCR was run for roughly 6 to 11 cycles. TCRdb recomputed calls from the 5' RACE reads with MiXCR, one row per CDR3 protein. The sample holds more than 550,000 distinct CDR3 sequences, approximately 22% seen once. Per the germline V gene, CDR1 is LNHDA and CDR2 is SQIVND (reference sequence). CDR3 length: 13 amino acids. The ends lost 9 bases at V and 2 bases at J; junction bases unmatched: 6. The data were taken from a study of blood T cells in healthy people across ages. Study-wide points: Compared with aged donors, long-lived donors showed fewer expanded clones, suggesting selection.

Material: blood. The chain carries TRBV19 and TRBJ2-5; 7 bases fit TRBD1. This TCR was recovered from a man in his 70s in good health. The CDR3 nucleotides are TGTGCCAGCAGTGGGACAGTACAAGAGACCCAGTACTTC. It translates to CASSGTVQETQYF.